Shown below are 13 T cell receptor beta chains from a single sample sequenced in a study of a mutant IDH1 vaccine in newly diagnosed glioma. As for time point: week 47, end of study. Vaccinated patients received 300 ug of mutant IDH1 20-mer peptide per dose, with topical imiquimod. Clones were read by immunoSEQ multiplex PCR, and TCRdb kept only the in-frame ones, dropping some. The sample carries some 87,000 clones, 75% to 85% recorded once. The antigens for these receptors are not known. Sequenced here: PBMCs, sampled from a glioma patient whose treatment included an IDH1 peptide vaccine. These receptors all come from a man aged 40-49 years with glioma.

The chain combines TRBV18 with TRBJ2-1, with a possible D match to TRBD2 (6 bases). There are 16 residues in the CDR3. V shed 6 bases and J shed 0 bases, with 15 bases lying between them. Germline lookup yields CDR1 KGHSH and CDR2 LQKENI. The CDR3 loop is CASSILPGDSYNEQFF. CDR3 coding DNA: TGTGCCAGCTCCATACTTCCGGGGGACTCCTACAATGAGCAGTTCTTC.

The V gene is TRBV30, the J gene TRBJ2-5, with D unresolved. This CDR3 spans 14 amino acids. Germline V gives CDR1 GTSNPN, CDR2 SVGIG (reference sequence). V lost 0 bases to trimming and J lost 5 bases, with 13 bases between them. The CDR3: CAWSVTPGSETQYF. CDR3 in DNA: TGTGCCTGGAGTGTTACCCCGGGTTCGGAGACCCAGTACTTC.

The V gene is TRBV30, the J gene TRBJ1-5; 8 bases fit TRBD1. With V trimmed by 0 bases and J by 6 bases, 7 bases remained unmatched. CDR1 is GTSNPN and CDR2 is SVGIG in the germline V gene (reference sequence). CDR3 size: 15 residues. CDR3 sequence reads: CAWSVSRGQSQPQHF. CDR3 coding DNA: TGTGCCTGGAGTGTAAGCAGGGGGCAGAGTCAGCCCCAGCATTTT.

The sample holds one count of this clone. The J gene is TRBJ1-2, the V gene TRBV19, with TRBD1 identical over 8 bases. The CDR3 extends over 15 amino acids. After removal of 7 bases from V and 5 bases from J, the junction contained 12 bases not matched to a gene. Germline V gene data show CDR1 as LNHDA and CDR2 as SQIVND (reference sequence). CDR3 nucleotide sequence: TGTGCCAGTATGGGGGCCCCGACAGGGGAGTATGGCTACACCTTC. Residues: CASMGAPTGEYGYTF.

This chain links TRBV7-2 with TRBJ2-7; 10 bases are shared with TRBD1. Germline V lookup: CDR1 SGHTA, CDR2 FQGNSA. V lost 4 bases, J lost 4 bases, and 7 bases stayed unmatched. The CDR3 length is 15 residues. The chain's CDR3 is CASSSRDRGLYEQYF. The CDR3 coding sequence is TGTGCCAGCAGCTCCCGGGACAGGGGACTTTACGAGCAGTACTTC.

The V gene is TRBV12-5, the J gene TRBJ2-7; 9 bases are shared with TRBD1. V lost 6 bases, J lost 0 bases, and 3 bases stayed unmatched. Germline values: CDR1 LGHNT, CDR2 FRNRAP. The CDR3 extends over 14 amino acids. The CDR3 DNA reads TGTGCTAGTGGGCGACAGGGGGGCTCCTACGAGCAGTACTTC. It is translated as CASGRQGGSYEQYF.

V and J are TRBV6-5 and TRBJ2-7; the match to TRBD1 covers 7 bases. The CDR3 has 16 residues. Trimming took 4 bases from V and 3 from J; bases not matched to a gene: 12. CDR1 MNHEY and CDR2 SVGAGI come from the germline V gene. DNA of the CDR3: TGTGCCAGCAGTTCGTCGTGGAGACAGGGATTCTACGAGCAGTACTTC. Translation: CASSSSWRQGFYEQYF.

This chain joins TRBV27 and TRBJ1-3; no definite D call. The CDR3 consists of 16 residues. V dropped 0 bases and J dropped 0 bases, with 9 bases sitting between them. Germline V gives CDR1 MNHEY, CDR2 SMNVEV (reference sequence). Here the CDR3 DNA reads TGTGCCAGCAGTTTATCAGGACCGTACTCTGGAAACACCATATATTTT. Translation: CASSLSGPYSGNTIYF.

This clone was found once. The chain combines TRBV7-2 with TRBJ2-2; D remains unclear. V was trimmed by 1 base and J by 5 bases, leaving 11 bases between them. The length of the CDR3 is 15 residues. The germline gives CDR1 SGHTA, CDR2 FQGNSA. The CDR3 sequence: CASSLDPDGTGELFF. DNA of the CDR3: TGTGCCAGCAGCTTAGACCCTGACGGTACCGGGGAGCTGTTTTTT.

This clone came up a few times. The genes are TRBV6-5 and TRBJ2-7; D is uncertain. CDR3 length: 12 residues. Looked up from germline, CDR1 is MNHEY and CDR2 is SVGAGI. V lost 5 bases to trimming and J lost 3 bases, with 8 bases between them. The CDR3 coding sequence is TGTGCCAGCAGTCCCACAGTCTACGAGCAGTACTTC. This codes for CASSPTVYEQYF.

This chain joins TRBV14 and TRBJ2-1, with TRBD2 matching 14 bases. V lost 6 bases to trimming and J lost 7 bases; unmatched junction nucleotides: 8. CDR1 and CDR2 from the germline V gene are SGHDN and FVKESK. This CDR3 has 16 amino acids. This chain's CDR3 is CASRRTSGGISNEQFF. The CDR3 DNA is TGTGCCAGCAGGCGGACTAGCGGGGGGATCTCGAATGAGCAGTTCTTC.

This rearrangement joins TRBV7-3 to TRBJ1-2; D unresolved. With 5 bases removed from V and 8 bases from J, the gap between germline ends came to 15 bases. Germline CDR1 and CDR2: SGHTA and FQGTGA. The CDR3 covers 13 residues. CDR3 DNA sequence: TGTGCCAGCAGCCCTGACCCAATCGGGGGCTACACCTTC. It translates to CASSPDPIGGYTF.

The chain uses TRBV7-2 and TRBJ2-1, with D unclear. This CDR3 spans 12 amino acids. Germline lookup yields CDR1 SGHTA and CDR2 FQGNSA. The V and J ends lost 4 bases and 8 bases respectively, with 9 bases between them. The CDR3 DNA reads TGTGCCAGCAGCTATCAGACTTATGAGCAGTTCTTC. This sequence encodes CASSYQTYEQFF.